A single sample gave rise to the 20 T cell receptor beta chains below, sequenced in a study. One entry per CDR3 protein results from TCRdb running MiXCR on the RT-PCR reads. The sample holds almost 700,000 distinct CDR3 sequences, 13% to 15% seen once. Sequenced sample: memory CD4+ T cells from blood. These TCRs come from a female donor in good health, serving as a healthy control.

This clonotype showed up just a few times. The chain is built from TRBV12-3 or TRBV12-4 and TRBJ1-1, with a weak D call TRBD1 (6 bases). The V and J ends lost 7 bases and 1 base respectively, with 10 bases between them. The CDR3 extends over 13 amino acids. This CDR3 reads CASTQGWNTEAFF. Written as DNA, the CDR3 is TGTGCCAGCACACAGGGATGGAACACTGAAGCTTTCTTT.

Many counts were recorded for this clonotype. The chain couples TRBV5-1 to TRBJ1-1; possibly TRBD1 for D (6 bases). V was trimmed by 3 bases and J by 8 bases, leaving 17 bases between them. CDR3 length: 14 amino acids. Germline V gene lookup returns CDR1 SGHRS and CDR2 YFSETQ. The CDR3 DNA sequence: TGCGCCAGCAGCTCCTTAGTGGGGGCTGAGGAAGCTTTCTTT. This codes for CASSSLVGAEEAFF.

This clonotype was counted only a few times. This chain uses TRBV6-6 with TRBJ2-3, with 11 bases aligning to TRBD2. CDR3 length: 18 amino acids. Germline trimming cut 6 bases from V and 0 bases from J; bases unmatched to any gene: 11. Germline V gene data show CDR1 as MNHNY and CDR2 as SVGAGI (reference sequence). CDR3 protein: CASRIGTSGAGSTDTQYF. The CDR3 bases are TGTGCCAGCAGGATCGGGACTAGCGGAGCCGGTAGCACAGATACGCAGTATTTT.

This clonotype was detected a few times. CDR3 nucleotides: TGCGCCAGCAGTGAGCCCGGACTAGCGGTAGGGTATTTT. Its protein is CASSEPGLAVGYF. The genes are TRBV10-2 and TRBJ2-3, with 10 positions matching TRBD2. CDR3 length: 13 residues. CDR1 and CDR2 (germline): WSHSY, SAAADI. The V gene end was trimmed by 2 bases and the J gene end by 14 bases; junction bases not matched to a gene: 7.

The chain is built from TRBV5-4 and TRBJ2-3; 9 positions agree with TRBD2. Germline V CDR1 and CDR2: SGHNT, YYREEE (reference sequence). Losses at the gene ends were 4 bases for V and 1 base for J; bases not matched to a gene: 4. This CDR3 is built from 15 residues. CDR3 region: CASSHQREGTDTQYF. The CDR3 nucleotides read TGTGCCAGCAGCCATCAGCGGGAGGGCACAGATACGCAGTATTTT.

J is TRBJ2-7 and V is TRBV5-1; 8 bases match TRBD1. CDR1 SGHRS and CDR2 YFSETQ come from the germline V gene. This CDR3 is 16 amino acids long. Losses at the gene ends were 4 bases for V and 7 bases for J; bases not matched to a gene: 16. The DNA of the CDR3 is TGCGCCAGCAGCAAACCATCCGGGACAGGTGTCCCGGAGCAGTACTTC. This sequence encodes CASSKPSGTGVPEQYF.

This clonotype appeared a few times. The chain uses TRBV20-1 and TRBJ1-5; TRBD1 is a possible D gene (6 bases). Germline V gives CDR1 DFQATT, CDR2 SNEGSKA (reference sequence). Trimming removed 4 bases at V and 1 base at J, with 14 bases between. This CDR3 is built from 15 residues. The CDR3 protein is CSAKRGEGSNQPQHF. The CDR3 DNA sequence: TGCAGTGCTAAAAGGGGGGAGGGGAGCAATCAGCCCCAGCATTTT.

This clonotype was found a few times. The chain has TRBV5-1 and TRBJ2-3, with D perhaps matching TRBD2 (5 bases). Germline V gives CDR1 SGHRS, CDR2 YFSETQ. The CDR3 consists of 13 residues. Deletions cut 2 bases from V and 2 bases from J, with 6 bases between. The CDR3 loop is CASSFLATDTQYF. In DNA, the CDR3 is TGCGCCAGCAGCTTCCTAGCCACAGATACGCAGTATTTT.

This chain links TRBV28 with TRBJ2-3; no reliable D call. This CDR3 is 15 amino acids long. The germline V gene has CDR1 MDHEN and CDR2 SYDVKM. Trimming took off 4 bases at V and 2 bases at J, with 13 bases between the two ends. The CDR3 DNA sequence: TGTGCCAGCAGTTGGGTCAGGAAAATCACAGATACGCAGTATTTT. This codes for CASSWVRKITDTQYF.

The J gene is TRBJ2-1, the V gene TRBV4-1; 9 bases are a match to TRBD2. With 0 bases clipped from V and 1 base from J, the junction kept 7 bases outside the gene matches. This CDR3 is built from 18 residues. From germline, CDR1 is MGHRA and CDR2 YSYEKL. The CDR3 here is CASSQEGGRASSYNEQFF. CDR3 DNA: TGCGCCAGCAGCCAAGAAGGCGGGAGGGCCTCGTCCTACAATGAGCAGTTCTTC.

This clonotype was counted between two and nine times. This chain uses TRBV24-1 with TRBJ2-2, with 8 positions matching TRBD1. The V and J ends lost 6 bases and 7 bases, in that order; junction bases with no gene match: 9. The CDR3 loop spans 15 amino acids. In germline, CDR1 is KGHDR, CDR2 SFDVKD. CDR3 region: CATSPTDRDGGELFF. In DNA, the CDR3 is TGTGCCACCAGTCCCACGGACAGGGACGGCGGGGAGCTGTTTTTT.

As for this clonotype: This may stem from a read error, because a much larger clone lies one nucleotide away. The rearrangement uses TRBV6-2 or TRBV6-3 and TRBJ2-1, with TRBD2 as a possible D gene (5 bases). The CDR3 consists of 12 residues. Germline assignment: CDR1 MNHEY and CDR2 SVGEGT. DNA of the CDR3: TGTGACAGCAGTTACGAGGGCGACAAGATGTTCTTC. It translates to CDSSYEGDKMFF.

This clonotype has at least ten counts. The chain uses TRBV12-3 or TRBV12-4 and TRBJ2-5; the match to TRBD1 covers 11 bases. V was pared by 6 bases and J by 5 bases, with 2 bases of the junction left unmatched. The CDR3 is 13 amino acids. The CDR3 here is CASRGTGGETQYF. Here the CDR3 DNA reads TGTGCCAGCAGGGGGACAGGGGGGGAGACCCAGTACTTC.

This clonotype has a count of ten or more. The J gene is TRBJ1-5, the V gene TRBV5-1; D is unclear. The CDR3 is 15 residues long. From germline, CDR1 is SGHRS and CDR2 YFSETQ. The ends were cut back, 0 bases at V and 3 bases at J, with 10 bases in the middle. The chain's CDR3 is CASSLEGMDNQPQHF. CDR3 coding DNA: TGCGCCAGCAGCTTGGAAGGGATGGACAATCAGCCCCAGCATTTT.

This clonotype was seen a few times. The chain couples TRBV6-2 or TRBV6-3 to TRBJ2-1, with TRBD2 identical over 8 bases. This CDR3 comprises 17 residues. J gave up 0 bases and V 4 bases, and 8 bases lay outside the gene matches. Germline lookup yields CDR1 MNHEY and CDR2 SVGEGT. The CDR3: CASSSFQRESSYNEQFF. For the CDR3, the DNA is TGTGCCAGCAGTTCCTTTCAGCGGGAGAGCTCCTACAATGAGCAGTTCTTC.

As concerns this clonotype: Since a much larger clone is just one base distant, this may be a read error. This chain links TRBV6-6 with TRBJ1-6; a weak D match, TRBD1 (5 bases). The V gene's germline CDR1 is MNHNY and CDR2 SVGAGI (reference sequence). The CDR3 contains 12 residues. CDR3 bases: TGTGCCAGCAGCTACAGGAATTCACCCATCCACTTT. Its translation: CASSYRNSPIHF.

The sample holds a few counts of this clonotype. The chain carries TRBV24-1 and TRBJ2-1; 9 bases line up with TRBD1. The germline V gene encodes CDR1 KGHDR and CDR2 SFDVKD. The CDR3 sequence is 13 residues long. V shed 7 bases, J shed 14 bases, and the junction held 11 bases outside the gene matches. The CDR3 spells CATSNPGQGAKFF. Here the CDR3 DNA reads TGTGCCACCAGCAATCCGGGACAGGGAGCGAAGTTCTTC.

This clonotype was picked up many times. The gene calls are TRBV12-3 or TRBV12-4 and TRBJ1-4, with TRBD1 matching 8 bases. The CDR3 extends over 14 amino acids. With 5 bases clipped from V and 8 bases from J, the junction kept 7 bases outside the gene matches. Here the CDR3 reads CASSPGQGLEKLFF. The CDR3 region has the DNA TGTGCCAGCAGTCCCGGACAGGGTCTGGAAAAACTGTTTTTT.

This clonotype has just a few counts. V gene TRBV5-1 combines with J gene TRBJ2-1, with TRBD1 matching over 12 bases. The CDR3 sequence is 14 residues long. The ends lost 5 bases at V and 8 bases at J; junction bases unmatched: 5. Germline-derived CDR1 and CDR2 are SGHRS and YFSETQ. The CDR3 bases are TGCGCCAGCAGGGGGACAGGGGGCAGCGATGAGCAGTTCTTC. Residues: CASRGTGGSDEQFF.

In its sample, this clonotype was seen a few times. The chain recombines TRBV27 with TRBJ2-1, with a weak D call TRBD2 (5 bases). V dropped 5 bases and J dropped 8 bases, with 16 bases sitting between them. This CDR3 contains 14 residues. Germline-derived CDR1 and CDR2 are MNHEY and SMNVEV (reference sequence). This CDR3 is CASSRPGGAYEQFF. The CDR3 DNA sequence: TGTGCCAGCAGTCGCCCCGGAGGAGCTTATGAGCAGTTCTTC.